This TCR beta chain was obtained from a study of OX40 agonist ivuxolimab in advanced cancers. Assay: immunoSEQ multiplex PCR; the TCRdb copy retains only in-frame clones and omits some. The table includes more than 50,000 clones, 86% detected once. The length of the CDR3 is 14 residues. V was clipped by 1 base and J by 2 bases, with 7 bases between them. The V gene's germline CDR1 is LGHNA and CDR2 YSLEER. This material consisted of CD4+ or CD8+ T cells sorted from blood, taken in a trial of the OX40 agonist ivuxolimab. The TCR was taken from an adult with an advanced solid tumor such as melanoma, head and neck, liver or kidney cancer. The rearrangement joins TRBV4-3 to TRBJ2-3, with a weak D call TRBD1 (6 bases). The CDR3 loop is CASSQAGDTDTQYF. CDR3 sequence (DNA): TGCGCCAGCAGCCAAGCAGGGGACACAGATACGCAGTATTTT.